A single sample gave rise to the 23 T cell receptor beta chains below, sequenced in a study of cytotoxic CD8 clonotypes in ibrutinib-treated CLL. The protocol was immunoSEQ multiplex PCR, while the TCRdb copy is restricted to in-frame clones and leaves out a portion. In the table there are some 130,000 clones, less than 95% of which are singletons. Here the sequenced sample was PBMCs, taken after 12 months of ibrutinib treatment. Receptors were obtained from a human donor with chronic lymphocytic leukemia.

The V gene is TRBV7-3, the J gene TRBJ2-1, with a possible D match to TRBD1 (6 bases). The germline V and J ends were trimmed by 5 bases and 2 bases, with 19 bases remaining between them. This CDR3 contains 17 residues. Germline-derived CDR1 and CDR2 are SGHTA and FQGTGA. DNA for the CDR3: TGTGCCAGCAGCGGAGCGGTAGGGGGTTTAACCTACAATGAGCAGTTCTTC. This gives the protein CASSGAVGGLTYNEQFF.

Of note for this clone: The same CDR3 arises from other DNA sequences in this sample as well. J is TRBJ2-7 and V is TRBV7-2; TRBD1 or TRBD2 may be the D gene (5 bases each). V gave up 5 bases and J gave up 6 bases, with 20 bases separating them. The CDR3 contains 15 residues. Germline values: CDR1 SGHTA, CDR2 FQGNSA. The CDR3: CASSRRTLATGEQYF. As DNA, the CDR3 is TGTGCCAGCAGCAGGAGGACATTAGCAACGGGCGAGCAGTACTTC.

The CDR3 DNA follows: TGTGCCAGCAGAAGGACTAGCGGGAGTTTTTCGGAGACCCAGTACTTC. This codes for CASRRTSGSFSETQYF. The V call is TRBV2, the J call TRBJ2-5, with 13 bases matching TRBD2. The CDR3 length is 16 residues. The V gene end was trimmed by 6 bases and the J gene end by 5 bases; junction bases not matched to a gene: 9. Germline V gene lookup returns CDR1 SNHLY and CDR2 FYNNEI.

The chain recombines TRBV5-6 with TRBJ2-7; no definite D call. Trimming left V 1 base short and J 4 bases short, with 9 bases between. From germline, CDR1 is SGHDT and CDR2 YYEEEE. This CDR3 spans 13 amino acids. CDR3 protein: CASSLWPQYEQYF. As DNA, the CDR3 is TGTGCCAGCAGCTTGTGGCCCCAGTACGAGCAGTACTTC.

This sequence joins TRBV28 and TRBJ2-7; the D gene could be TRBD1 or TRBD2 (6 bases each). CDR3 length: 17 residues. The germline CDR1 and CDR2 sequences are MDHEN and SYDVKM. With 5 bases removed from V and 3 bases from J, the gap between germline ends came to 23 bases. This chain's CDR3 is CASSPTLGGRRDYEQYF. DNA for the CDR3: TGTGCCAGCAGTCCGACTTTAGGGGGACGGCGGGACTACGAGCAGTACTTC.

V gene TRBV9 combines with J gene TRBJ2-1; 7 bases line up with TRBD2. The CDR3 extends over 16 amino acids. V shed 0 bases, J shed 0 bases, and the junction held 3 bases outside the gene matches. Per the germline V gene, CDR1 is SGDLS and CDR2 is YYNGEE. The CDR3 here is CASSVAGGSSYNEQFF. DNA of the CDR3: TGTGCCAGCAGCGTAGCGGGAGGTAGCTCCTACAATGAGCAGTTCTTC.

The chain links TRBV5-5 to TRBJ2-1; no clear D. Germline CDR1 and CDR2: SGHKS and YYEKEE (reference sequence). The CDR3 spans 11 residues. V was pared by 4 bases and J by 5 bases, with 4 bases between. The DNA for the CDR3 is TGTGCCAGCAGCATAGACAATGAGCAGTTCTTC. Protein product: CASSIDNEQFF.

The CDR3 loop reads CSVLKGAGVSAFF. As DNA, the CDR3 is TGCAGCGTTCTGAAGGGAGCGGGGGTATCAGCTTTCTTT. This chain uses TRBV29-1 with TRBJ1-1; D might be TRBD1 (5 bases). The CDR3 sequence is 13 residues long. Trimming pared 5 bases from V and 10 bases from J, leaving 20 bases between. CDR1 SQVTM and CDR2 ANQGSEA come from the germline V gene.

The V gene is TRBV5-1, the J gene TRBJ2-3, with D unclear. Trimming cost V 0 bases and J 1 base, with 12 bases left between them. Germline CDR1 is SGHRS and CDR2 is YFSETQ. CDR3 length equals 16 residues. This CDR3 is CASSLGGTPGTDTQYF. The CDR3 bases are TGCGCCAGCAGCTTGGGCGGCACCCCTGGCACAGATACGCAGTATTTT.

This chain joins TRBV11-2 and TRBJ2-3, with 8 positions matching TRBD2. Germline V lookup: CDR1 SGHAT, CDR2 FQNNGV. This CDR3 spans 15 amino acids. Losses at the gene ends were 4 bases for V and 10 bases for J; bases not matched to a gene: 13. The CDR3 region is CASSSIPTGGRSQYF. Written as DNA, the CDR3 is TGTGCCAGCAGCTCAATCCCCACGGGCGGGAGGTCGCAGTATTTT.

This chain links TRBV6-5 with TRBJ2-3, with D possibly TRBD2 on 6 matching bases. The V gene lost 3 bases and the J gene lost 0 bases, with 13 bases spanning the gap. From germline, CDR1 is MNHEY and CDR2 SVGAGI. The CDR3 extends over 16 amino acids. CDR3: CASSYYGGGSTDTQYF. CDR3 bases: TGTGCCAGCAGTTATTACGGGGGAGGAAGCACAGATACGCAGTATTTT.

The chain employs TRBV27 and TRBJ2-3; D not certain. Trimming pared 5 bases from V and 4 bases from J, leaving 13 bases between. The length of the CDR3 is 14 residues. Germline CDR1 MNHEY, CDR2 SMNVEV (reference sequence). The CDR3 bases are TGTGCCAGCAGTCGGACGCTAAAGTCAGATACGCAGTATTTT. Its protein is CASSRTLKSDTQYF.

The chain combines TRBV2 with TRBJ2-1, with 10 bases identical to TRBD2. Losses at the gene ends were 5 bases for V and 4 bases for J; bases not matched to a gene: 5. The CDR3 length is 15 residues. Germline assignment: CDR1 SNHLY and CDR2 FYNNEI. The CDR3 region has the DNA TGTGCCAGCAGTCCAGTAGCGGGAGGATACAATGAGCAGTTCTTC. Protein product: CASSPVAGGYNEQFF. Together with reference TRBV2 and TRBJ2-1, the CDR3 gives the full variable domain: EPEVTQTPSHQVTQMGQEVILRCVPISNHLYFYWYRQILGQKVEFLVSFYNNEISEKSEIFDDQFSVERPDGSNFTLKIRSTKLEDSAMYFCASSPVAGGYNEQFFGPGTRLTVL.

The chain joins TRBV2 to TRBJ2-7, with D possibly being TRBD1 (7 bases). The V gene lost 4 bases and the J gene lost 7 bases, with 17 bases spanning the gap. CDR3 length equals 14 residues. CDR1 is SNHLY, CDR2 FYNNEI, per germline. The chain's CDR3 is CASSAAEGAWEQYF. CDR3 bases: TGTGCCAGCAGTGCAGCGGAGGGGGCCTGGGAGCAGTACTTC.

This clone was seen only a few times. The chain recombines TRBV28 with TRBJ1-4, with 7 bases identical to TRBD1. Germline CDR1 is MDHEN and CDR2 is SYDVKM. V gave up 2 bases and J gave up 7 bases; unmatched junction bases: 7. The CDR3 consists of 15 residues. CDR3 nucleotides: TGTGCCAGCAGTTTACCGACCCGACAGGGTGAAAAACTGTTTTTT. This sequence encodes CASSLPTRQGEKLFF.

The V and J genes are TRBV28 and TRBJ2-5; TRBD2 aligns across 11 bases. Losses at the gene ends were 7 bases for V and 2 bases for J; bases not matched to a gene: 12. CDR1 is MDHEN, CDR2 SYDVKM, per germline. The CDR3 has 17 amino acids. CDR3 sequence: CASNFLAGGLGQETQYF. CDR3 bases: TGTGCCAGCAACTTCCTAGCGGGAGGACTTGGTCAAGAGACCCAGTACTTC.

The chain links TRBV28 to TRBJ2-7; either TRBD1 or TRBD2 may fit D (5 bases each). The CDR3 has 15 residues. The V end was cut by 5 bases, the J end by 0 bases, with 14 bases between. From germline, CDR1 is MDHEN and CDR2 SYDVKM. Here the CDR3 reads CASSPRDRSSYEQYF. CDR3 DNA sequence: TGTGCCAGCAGTCCCCGGGACCGCTCCTCCTACGAGCAGTACTTC. Full variable domain (outside the CDR3, taken from reference TRBV28 and TRBJ2-7): DVKVTQSSRYLVKRTGEKVFLECVQDMDHENMFWYRQDPGLGLRLIYFSYDVKMKEKGDIPEGYSVSREKKERFSLILESASTNQTSMYLCASSPRDRSSYEQYFGPGTRLTVT.

V is TRBV19 and J is TRBJ1-1; no clear D. CDR1 is LNHDA, CDR2 SQIVND, per germline (reference sequence). The V and J ends lost 3 bases and 1 base respectively, with 6 bases between them. This CDR3 is built from 13 residues. CDR3 region: CASSIFGNTEAFF. CDR3 coding DNA: TGTGCCAGTAGTATTTTCGGGAACACTGAAGCTTTCTTT.

This sequence joins TRBV29-1 and TRBJ2-7; tentatively, D is TRBD1 (5 bases). There are 13 residues in the CDR3. CDR1 and CDR2 (germline): SQVTM, ANQGSEA. V gave up 2 bases and J gave up 0 bases, with 8 bases separating them. The CDR3: CSVEQGVSYEQYF. CDR3 coding DNA: TGCAGCGTTGAACAGGGCGTCTCCTACGAGCAGTACTTC.

The chain uses TRBV5-5 and TRBJ2-7; D possibly matches TRBD1 or TRBD2 (5 bases each). Trimming stripped 4 bases from V and 4 bases from J, with 18 bases between. The germline V gene has CDR1 SGHKS and CDR2 YYEKEE (reference sequence). The CDR3 runs 15 residues. The CDR3 sequence is CASSHGTALTYEQYF. The CDR3 DNA sequence: TGTGCCAGCAGCCACGGGACCGCCTTGACGTACGAGCAGTACTTC.

This chain uses TRBV7-9 with TRBJ2-2; perhaps TRBD1 as D (5 bases). There are 17 residues in the CDR3. Germline V gene lookup returns CDR1 SEHNR and CDR2 FQNEAQ (reference sequence). The ends were cut back, 5 bases at V and 0 bases at J, with 16 bases in the middle. The CDR3 DNA follows: TGTGCCAGCAGCCCAAACTGGGGCCTCGCGAACACCGGGGAGCTGTTTTTT. It encodes CASSPNWGLANTGELFF.

This clone was seen just once. The chain employs TRBV15 and TRBJ1-1; 7 bases align to TRBD1. The V and J ends lost 1 base and 11 bases, in that order; junction bases with no gene match: 7. CDR1 LNHNV and CDR2 YYDKDF come from the germline V gene (reference sequence). The length of the CDR3 is 13 residues. In DNA form, the CDR3 reads TGTGCCACCAGCAGAGGGGAGGGGGCTGGCGCTTTCTTT. Translation gives CATSRGEGAGAFF.

The J gene is TRBJ2-1, the V gene TRBV19; D uncertain. The CDR3 is made up of 15 amino acids. In germline, CDR1 is LNHDA, CDR2 SQIVND (reference sequence). V dropped 8 bases and J dropped 4 bases, with 18 bases sitting between them. CDR3 loop: CASLPGDNLYNEQFF. CDR3 coding DNA: TGTGCCAGTCTCCCTGGCGATAACCTATACAATGAGCAGTTCTTC.